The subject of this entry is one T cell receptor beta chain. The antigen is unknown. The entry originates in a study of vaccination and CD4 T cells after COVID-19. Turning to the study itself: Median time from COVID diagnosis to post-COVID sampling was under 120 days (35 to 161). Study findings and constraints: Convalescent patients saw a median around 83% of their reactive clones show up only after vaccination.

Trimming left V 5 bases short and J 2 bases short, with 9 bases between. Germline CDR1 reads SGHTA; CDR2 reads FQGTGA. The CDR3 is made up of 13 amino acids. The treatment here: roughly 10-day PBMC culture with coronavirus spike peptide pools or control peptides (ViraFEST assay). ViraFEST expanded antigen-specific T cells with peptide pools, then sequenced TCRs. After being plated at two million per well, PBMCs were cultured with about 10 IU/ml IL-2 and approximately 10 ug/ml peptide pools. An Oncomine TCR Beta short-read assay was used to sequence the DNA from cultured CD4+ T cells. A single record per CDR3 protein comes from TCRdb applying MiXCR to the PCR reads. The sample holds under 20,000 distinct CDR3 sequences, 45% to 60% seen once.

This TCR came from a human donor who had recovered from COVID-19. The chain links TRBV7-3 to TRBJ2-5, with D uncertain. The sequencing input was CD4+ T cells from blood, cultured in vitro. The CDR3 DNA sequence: TGTGCCAGCAGCCGACGGCAGCAAGAGACCCAGTACTTC. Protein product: CASSRRQQETQYF.